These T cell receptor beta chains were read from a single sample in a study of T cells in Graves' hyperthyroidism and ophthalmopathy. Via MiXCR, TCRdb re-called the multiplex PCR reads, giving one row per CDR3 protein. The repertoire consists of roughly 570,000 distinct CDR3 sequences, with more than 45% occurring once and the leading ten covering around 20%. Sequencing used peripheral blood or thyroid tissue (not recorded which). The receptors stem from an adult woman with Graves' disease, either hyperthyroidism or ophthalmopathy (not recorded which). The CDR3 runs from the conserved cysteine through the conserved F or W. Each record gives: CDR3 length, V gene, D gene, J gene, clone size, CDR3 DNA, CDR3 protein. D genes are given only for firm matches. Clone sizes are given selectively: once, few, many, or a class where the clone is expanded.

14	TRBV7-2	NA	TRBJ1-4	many	TGTGCCAGCGTGGCCTCCCCTGGGGGTGAAAAACTGTTTTTT	CASVASPGGEKLFF
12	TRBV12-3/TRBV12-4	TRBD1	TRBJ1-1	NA	TGTGCCAGCAGCCCAGGGGGTGTTGAAGCTTTCTTT	CASSPGGVEAFF
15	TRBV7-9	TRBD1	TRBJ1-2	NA	TGTGCCAGCAGCGTAGACGGGACAGTGGGCTATGGCTACACCTTC	CASSVDGTVGYGYTF
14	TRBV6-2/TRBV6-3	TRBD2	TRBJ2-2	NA	TGTGCCAGCAGTTCCGGGACTAGCGTCGGGGAGCTGTTTTTT	CASSSGTSVGELFF
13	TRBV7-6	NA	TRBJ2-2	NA	TGTGCCAGCAGCGCTATCAACCTCGGGGAGCTGTTTTTT	CASSAINLGELFF
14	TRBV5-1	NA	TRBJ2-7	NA	TGCGCCAGCAGCTTGGGACAGCTCTCTCCCGAGCAGTACTTC	CASSLGQLSPEQYF
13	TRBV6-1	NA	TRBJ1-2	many	TGTGCCAGCAGGACCGGGTCTGGCGATGGCTACACCTTC	CASRTGSGDGYTF
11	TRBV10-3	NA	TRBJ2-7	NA	TGTGCCATCAATGAAGGGTACGAGCAGTACTTC	CAINEGYEQYF
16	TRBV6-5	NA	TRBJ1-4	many	TGTGCCAGCAGCCATCGGGACACTTCAACTAATGAAAAACTGTTTTTT	CASSHRDTSTNEKLFF
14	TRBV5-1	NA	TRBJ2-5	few	TGCGCCAGCAGCTTGGATATCCTGGGGGAGACCCGGTACTTC	CASSLDILGETRYF
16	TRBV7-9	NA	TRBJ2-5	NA	TGTGCCAGCAGCTTAGGGGCAGGACCCCGACAAGAGACCCAGTACTTC	CASSLGAGPRQETQYF
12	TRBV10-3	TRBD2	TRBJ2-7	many	TGTGCCATCAGGCGGGAGTCCTACGAGCAGTACTTC	CAIRRESYEQYF
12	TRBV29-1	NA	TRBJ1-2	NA	TGCAGCGTTGACTTTCCAGGGTATGGCTACACCTTC	CSVDFPGYGYTF
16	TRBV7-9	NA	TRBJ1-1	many	TGTGCCAGCAGCTTCCCAGTGGGGACACTTAACACTGAAGCTCTCTTT	CASSFPVGTLNTEALF
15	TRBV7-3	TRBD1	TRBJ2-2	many	TGTGCCAGCAGCCCTGGGACAGATGTAATCGGGGAGCTGTTTTTT	CASSPGTDVIGELFF
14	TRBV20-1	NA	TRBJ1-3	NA	TGCAGTGCGAGGAGGGCCTTCTCTGGAAACACCATATATTTT	CSARRAFSGNTIYF
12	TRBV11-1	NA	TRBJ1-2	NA	TGTGCCAGCATCTCGAGGAACTATGGCTACACCTTC	CASISRNYGYTF
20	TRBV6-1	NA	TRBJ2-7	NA	TGTGCCAGCAGTGAAGAGGGCAGGGTCGCAACTAGCTACCCGATCTACGAGCAGTACTTC	CASSEEGRVATSYPIYEQYF
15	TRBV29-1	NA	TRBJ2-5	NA	TGCAGCGTTTTTCGACAGCGGCTCCATCAAGAGACCCAGTACTTC	CSVFRQRLHQETQYF
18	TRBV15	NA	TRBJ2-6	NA	TGTGCCACCAGCAGTTTATGGCGCCGGACCAAGGGGGCCAACGTCCTGACTTTC	CATSSLWRRTKGANVLTF
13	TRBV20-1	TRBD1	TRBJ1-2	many	TGCAGTGCTAGTGACACAGGGGTTTATGGCTACACCTTC	CSASDTGVYGYTF
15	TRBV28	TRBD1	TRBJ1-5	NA	TGTGCCAGCAGGCTAACAGGGGATAGCAATCAGCCCCAGCATTTT	CASRLTGDSNQPQHF
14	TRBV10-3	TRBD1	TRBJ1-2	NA	TGTGCCACCCAGGGACAGGAAGATTTCTATGGCTACACCTTC	CATQGQEDFYGYTF
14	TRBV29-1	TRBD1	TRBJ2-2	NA	TGCAGCGTTGCGACAGGGTCGAGCACCGGGGAGCTGTTTTTT	CSVATGSSTGELFF
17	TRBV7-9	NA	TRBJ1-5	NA	TGTGCCAGCAGCCTCGGGACACCGGGGGATAACAATCAGCCCCAGCATTTT	CASSLGTPGDNNQPQHF
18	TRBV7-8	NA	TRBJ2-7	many	TGTGCCAGCAGCCGAAAGTTCCGGACCCCGAGGGGAGGATACGAGCAGTACTTC	CASSRKFRTPRGGYEQYF
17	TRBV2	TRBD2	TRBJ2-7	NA	TGTGCCAGCAGTGAGGGGTTAAGAGCGGGAGTATCCTACGAGCAGTACTTC	CASSEGLRAGVSYEQYF
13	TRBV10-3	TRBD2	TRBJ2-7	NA	TGTGCCATCAAAACTAGCGGGCTAAACGAGCAGTACTTC	CAIKTSGLNEQYF
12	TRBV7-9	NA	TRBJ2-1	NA	TGCGCCAGCAGCCATCCCGGGGTAGAGCAGTTCTTC	CASSHPGVEQFF
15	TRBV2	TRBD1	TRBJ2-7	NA	TGTGCCAGCAGTGAAACCGGGACAGAGATCTTGGAGCAGTACTTC	CASSETGTEILEQYF
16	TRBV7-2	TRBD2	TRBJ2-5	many	TGTGCCAGCAGCTTACGACTAGCGGGAACCCAAGAGACCCAGTACTTC	CASSLRLAGTQETQYF
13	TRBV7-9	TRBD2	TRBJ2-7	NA	TGTGCCAGCCAACTCGGACTAGCCAGCGAGCAGTACTTC	CASQLGLASEQYF
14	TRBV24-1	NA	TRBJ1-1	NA	TGTGCCACCAGTGCTAGAGGGGGGGGCCCAGAAGCTTTCTTT	CATSARGGGPEAFF
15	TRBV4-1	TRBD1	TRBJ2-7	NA	TGCGCCAGCAGCCAAGACTCGGGACAGGGGAACGAGCAGTACTTC	CASSQDSGQGNEQYF
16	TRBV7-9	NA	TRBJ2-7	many	TGTGCCAGCAGCTTAGAGGGAACTTGGGGATCCTACGAGCAGTACTTC	CASSLEGTWGSYEQYF
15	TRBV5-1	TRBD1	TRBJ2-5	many	TGCGCCAGCAGCTTGGCCGGGACAGGGGGGGAGACCCAGTACTTC	CASSLAGTGGETQYF
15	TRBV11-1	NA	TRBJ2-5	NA	TGTGCCAGCAGCTTACGCGGGAGAGGGGGAGAGACCCAGTACTTC	CASSLRGRGGETQYF
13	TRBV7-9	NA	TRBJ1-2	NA	TGTGCCAGCAGCGCAGGACAGTCTGATGGCTACACCTTC	CASSAGQSDGYTF
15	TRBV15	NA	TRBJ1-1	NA	TGTGCCACCAGCAGTCCTAACAGACTGAGCACTGAAGCTTTCTTT	CATSSPNRLSTEAFF
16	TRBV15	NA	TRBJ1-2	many	TGTGCCACCAGCAGAGATGTACAGGGCTCTTCCTATGGCTACACCTTC	CATSRDVQGSSYGYTF
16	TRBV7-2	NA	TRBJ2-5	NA	TGTGCCAGCAGCTCGGGGGCGGGGTTTATCCAAGAGACCCAGTACTTC	CASSSGAGFIQETQYF
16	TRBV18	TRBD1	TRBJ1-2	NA	TGTGCCAGCTCACCACCGAGTCGGGGACAGCGTTATGGCTACACCTTC	CASSPPSRGQRYGYTF
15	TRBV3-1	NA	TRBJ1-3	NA	TGTGCCAGCATGGTTAACAGCTACTCTGGAAACACCATATATTTT	CASMVNSYSGNTIYF
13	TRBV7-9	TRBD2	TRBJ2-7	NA	TGTGCCAGCAGCTTTGGGGGGGAGTACGAGCAGTACTTC	CASSFGGEYEQYF
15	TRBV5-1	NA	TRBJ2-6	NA	TGCGCCAGCAGCTTTTACAGGGAGGGGGCCAACGTCCTGACTTTC	CASSFYREGANVLTF